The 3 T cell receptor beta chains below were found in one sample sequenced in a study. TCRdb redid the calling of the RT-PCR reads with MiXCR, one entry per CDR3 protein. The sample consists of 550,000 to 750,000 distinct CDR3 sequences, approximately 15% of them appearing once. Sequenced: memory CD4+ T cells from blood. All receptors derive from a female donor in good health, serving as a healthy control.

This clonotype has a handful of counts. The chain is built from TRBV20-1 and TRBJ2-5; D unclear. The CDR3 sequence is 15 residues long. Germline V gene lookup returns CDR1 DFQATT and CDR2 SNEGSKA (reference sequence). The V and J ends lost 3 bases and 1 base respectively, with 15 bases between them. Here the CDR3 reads CSASKGSSFQETQYF. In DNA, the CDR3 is TGCAGTGCTAGCAAAGGTAGCTCCTTCCAAGAGACCCAGTACTTC.

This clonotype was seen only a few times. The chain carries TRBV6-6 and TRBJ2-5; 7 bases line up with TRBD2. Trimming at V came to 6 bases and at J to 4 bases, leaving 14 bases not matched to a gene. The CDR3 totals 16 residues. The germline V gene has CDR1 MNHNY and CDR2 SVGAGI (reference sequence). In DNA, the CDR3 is TGTGCCAGCAGCCTACACGCGTCGGGAGGCGGAGAGACCCAGTACTTC. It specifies CASSLHASGGGETQYF.

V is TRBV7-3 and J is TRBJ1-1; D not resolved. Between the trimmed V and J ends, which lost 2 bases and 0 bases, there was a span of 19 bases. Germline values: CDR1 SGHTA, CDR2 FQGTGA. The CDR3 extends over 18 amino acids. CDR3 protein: CASSLVADEPYLNTEAFF. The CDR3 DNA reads TGTGCCAGCAGCTTAGTAGCCGATGAACCTTATTTGAACACTGAAGCTTTCTTT.